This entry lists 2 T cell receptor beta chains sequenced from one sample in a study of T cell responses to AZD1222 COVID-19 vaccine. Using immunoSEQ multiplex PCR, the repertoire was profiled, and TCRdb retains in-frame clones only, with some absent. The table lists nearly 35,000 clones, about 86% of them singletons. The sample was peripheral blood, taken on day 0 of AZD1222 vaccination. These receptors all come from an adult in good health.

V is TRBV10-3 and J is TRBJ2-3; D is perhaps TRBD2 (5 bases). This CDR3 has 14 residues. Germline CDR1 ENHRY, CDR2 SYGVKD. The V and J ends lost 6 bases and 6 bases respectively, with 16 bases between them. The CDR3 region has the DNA TGTGCCATCAGCCAAGAGGCGAGGGCCGATACGCAGTATTTT. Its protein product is CAISQEARADTQYF.

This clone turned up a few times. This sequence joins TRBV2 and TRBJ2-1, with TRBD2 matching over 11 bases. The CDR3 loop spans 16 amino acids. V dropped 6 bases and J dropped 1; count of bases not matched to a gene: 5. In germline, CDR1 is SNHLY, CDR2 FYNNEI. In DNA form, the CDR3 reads TGTGCCAGCAGCTCTCGACTAGCGGGATCCTACAATGAGCAGTTCTTC. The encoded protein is CASSSRLAGSYNEQFF.